A single sample gave rise to the 16 T cell receptor beta chains below, sequenced in a study of blood T cell repertoires in COVID-19. Method: immunoSEQ multiplex PCR; TCRdb's copy keeps in-frame clones and lacks some. The sample has some 90,000 clones, over 65% seen once; the top ten hold approximately 10%. The sample was peripheral blood. The receptors stem from a human donor in a cohort sampled during active COVID-19.

The gene calls are TRBV7-2 and TRBJ1-4; 7 positions agree with TRBD1. The J segment lost 10 bases and the V segment lost 0 bases, leaving 11 bases of the junction unmatched. CDR3 length equals 16 residues. The germline gives CDR1 SGHTA, CDR2 FQGNSA. The CDR3 DNA reads TGTGCCAGCAGCTTAGCCCCTCGTGGAGGGGGCGGAAAACTGTTTTTT. Its translation: CASSLAPRGGGGKLFF.

The chain recombines TRBV6-5 with TRBJ1-2, with D perhaps TRBD1 (5 bases). V dropped 4 bases and J dropped 4 bases, with 13 bases sitting between them. The germline V gene has CDR1 MNHEY and CDR2 SVGAGI. This CDR3 is 14 amino acids long. The CDR3 DNA reads TGTGCCAGCAGTTTACAGGCGCGGGGCTATGGCTACACCTTC. This encodes CASSLQARGYGYTF.

The genes are TRBV19 and TRBJ2-4; D remains unclear. Germline CDR1 reads LNHDA; CDR2 reads SQIVND (reference sequence). The V end was cut by 8 bases, the J end by 16 bases, with 15 bases between. The CDR3 totals 10 residues. In DNA form, the CDR3 reads TGTGCCAGTCTCGGTTCAGGCCGATACTTC. Translating gives CASLGSGRYF.

The chain recombines TRBV7-9 with TRBJ1-5; D remains unclear. CDR3 size: 15 residues. Germline V gene lookup returns CDR1 SEHNR and CDR2 FQNEAQ (reference sequence). Trimming took 5 bases from V and 8 from J, leaving 19 bases between them. In nucleotides, the CDR3 is TGTGCCAGCAGCGAAGCGGCGGGCACATTCGAGCCCCAGCATTTT. Residues: CASSEAAGTFEPQHF.

This clone has just a few counts. The CDR3 DNA sequence: TGTGCCAGCAGCATCGGGACAGGTTATCAGCCCCAGCATTTT. Translating it yields CASSIGTGYQPQHF. The chain recombines TRBV7-2 with TRBJ1-5, with 8 positions matching TRBD1. CDR3 length equals 14 residues. Germline V CDR1 and CDR2: SGHTA, FQGNSA. Trimming at V came to 5 bases and at J to 5 bases, leaving 5 bases not matched to a gene.

This chain uses TRBV3-1 (or the pseudogene TRBV3-2) with TRBJ2-7; D might be TRBD2 (6 bases). Germline V CDR1 and CDR2: LGHDT, YNNKEL (reference sequence). CDR3 length equals 15 residues. V lost 1 base, J lost 0 bases, and 10 bases lay in between. CDR3 in DNA: TGTGCCAGCAGCCAAGGTAGCGGCAACTCCTACGAGCAGTACTTC. It encodes CASSQGSGNSYEQYF.

The rearrangement links TRBV7-9 to TRBJ1-1, with D maybe TRBD1 (5 bases). This CDR3 is 13 amino acids long. Trimming removed 2 bases at V and 11 bases at J, with 15 bases between. Germline lookup yields CDR1 SEHNR and CDR2 FQNEAQ (reference sequence). The CDR3 region has the DNA TGTGCCAGCAGCTTAATAGCTCCATCAGGGGCTTTCTTT. Its translation: CASSLIAPSGAFF.

The chain has TRBV19 and TRBJ2-2; D unclear. Germline V gene lookup returns CDR1 LNHDA and CDR2 SQIVND (reference sequence). Between the trimmed V and J ends, which lost 2 bases and 7 bases, there was a span of 8 bases. The CDR3 loop spans 13 amino acids. This CDR3 reads CASSIRHIGELFF. CDR3 nucleotides: TGTGCCAGTAGTATAAGACACATCGGGGAGCTGTTTTTT.

The chain combines TRBV28 with TRBJ1-5; 7 nucleotides line up with TRBD1. V gave up 5 bases and J gave up 2 bases; unmatched junction bases: 6. Germline CDR1 is MDHEN and CDR2 is SYDVKM. The CDR3 is 15 residues long. This CDR3 is CASSLTGQRNQPQHF. The CDR3 DNA reads as TGTGCCAGCAGTCTGACAGGGCAGCGCAATCAGCCCCAGCATTTT.

The gene calls are TRBV19 and TRBJ2-1; TRBD1 matches at 8 bases. Germline V CDR1 and CDR2: LNHDA, SQIVND (reference sequence). V shed 6 bases, J shed 2 bases, and the junction held 3 bases outside the gene matches. This CDR3 comprises 14 residues. The CDR3: CASRQQGAYNEQFF. CDR3 nucleotides: TGTGCCAGTAGGCAACAGGGGGCCTACAATGAGCAGTTCTTC. The whole variable domain, remainder taken from reference TRBV19 and TRBJ2-1, is DGGITQSPKYLFRKEGQNVTLSCEQNLNHDAMYWYRQDPGQGLRLIYYSQIVNDFQKGDIAEGYSVSREKKESFPLTVTSAQKNPTAFYLCASRQQGAYNEQFFGPGTRLTVL.

The chain recombines TRBV6-2 or TRBV6-3 with TRBJ2-7; tentative D call: TRBD1 (5 bases). This CDR3 is built from 13 residues. Germline loops: CDR1 MNHEY, CDR2 SVGEGT. Trimming removed 4 bases at V and 3 bases at J, with 10 bases between. The CDR3, as DNA: TGTGCCAGCAGTTCGGCAGGGCTCTACGAGCAGTACTTC. Protein product: CASSSAGLYEQYF.

Only a few counts were recorded for this clone. The CDR3 is CASSSGTPNTGELFF. CDR3 nucleotides: TGTGCCAGCAGCTCCGGGACACCGAACACCGGGGAGCTGTTTTTT. The V call is TRBV7-3, the J call TRBJ2-2; tentatively, D is TRBD1 (6 bases). Germline-derived CDR1 and CDR2 are SGHTA and FQGTGA. The CDR3 contains 15 residues. The ends were cut back, 4 bases at V and 0 bases at J, with 9 bases in the middle.

The V call is TRBV27, the J call TRBJ2-1, with TRBD2 identical over 7 bases. V was pared by 5 bases and J by 8 bases, with 9 bases of the junction left unmatched. The CDR3 has 14 amino acids. CDR1 is MNHEY and CDR2 is SMNVEV in the germline V gene (reference sequence). The CDR3 loop reads CASSARDYSHEQFF. CDR3 nucleotides: TGTGCCAGCAGTGCCAGGGACTATTCCCATGAGCAGTTCTTC.

The chain uses TRBV2 and TRBJ2-5, with 10 positions matching TRBD2. The CDR3 has 14 residues. Trimming at V came to 6 bases and at J to 2 bases, leaving 3 bases not matched to a gene. Germline V gene lookup returns CDR1 SNHLY and CDR2 FYNNEI. The CDR3 region is CASRGTSVQETQYF. DNA of the CDR3: TGTGCCAGCAGGGGGACTAGCGTACAAGAGACCCAGTACTTC.

The J gene is TRBJ2-5, the V gene TRBV29-1; 8 positions match TRBD1. The V and J ends lost 5 bases and 5 bases, in that order; junction bases with no gene match: 7. Germline V gene lookup returns CDR1 SQVTM and CDR2 ANQGSEA. This CDR3 is built from 13 residues. The CDR3 here is CSVSQGARETQYF. The CDR3 DNA reads TGCAGCGTTTCGCAGGGGGCGCGGGAGACCCAGTACTTC.

This chain connects TRBV7-2 to TRBJ2-2; the match to TRBD2 covers 11 bases. V trimming: 5 bases; J trimming: 5 bases; junction bases outside the gene matches: 10. CDR3 length: 17 amino acids. Germline V gives CDR1 SGHTA, CDR2 FQGNSA. DNA of the CDR3: TGTGCCAGCAGCCTGTTAGCGGGAGGGCCTAGAACCGGGGAGCTGTTTTTT. Translating it yields CASSLLAGGPRTGELFF.